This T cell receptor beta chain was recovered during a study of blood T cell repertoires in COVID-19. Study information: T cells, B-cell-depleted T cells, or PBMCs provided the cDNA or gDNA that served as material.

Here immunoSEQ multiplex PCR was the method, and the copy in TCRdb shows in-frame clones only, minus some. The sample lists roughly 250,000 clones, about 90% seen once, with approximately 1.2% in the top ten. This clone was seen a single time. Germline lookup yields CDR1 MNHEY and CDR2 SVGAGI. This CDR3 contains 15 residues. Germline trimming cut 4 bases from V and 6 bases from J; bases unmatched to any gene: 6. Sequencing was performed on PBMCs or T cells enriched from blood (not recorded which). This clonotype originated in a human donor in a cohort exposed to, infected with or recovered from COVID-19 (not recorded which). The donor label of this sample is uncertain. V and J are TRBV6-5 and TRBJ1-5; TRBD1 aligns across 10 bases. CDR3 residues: CASSFGQGVGQPQHF. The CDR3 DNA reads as TGTGCCAGCAGTTTCGGACAGGGGGTGGGTCAGCCCCAGCATTTT.